This T cell receptor (beta chain) appears in the sequencing data of a study of blood T cell repertoires in COVID-19. Whole-study context: Collection of acute and convalescent COVID-19 samples took place in the United States, Italy and Spain. In each case, the material was cDNA or gDNA derived from T cells, B-cell-depleted T cells, or PBMCs.

The V gene's germline CDR1 is LNHNV and CDR2 YYDKDF (reference sequence). The CDR3 loop spans 16 amino acids. V was clipped by 2 bases and J by 4 bases, with 17 bases between them. Under the authors' procedure: Reference gene primers were amplified, and this amplification served to estimate nucleated cell counts. Using immunoSEQ multiplex PCR, the repertoire was profiled, and TCRdb retains in-frame clones only, with some absent. V and J calls plus clone size are reproduced from that table; the DNA served to infer D and trimming. Of roughly 120,000 clones in the sample, approximately 83% were seen once.

The TCR sequence derives from a woman in her 70s with acute or convalescent COVID-19. The sample taken for sequencing was peripheral blood. The chain combines TRBV15 with TRBJ1-1, with a possible D match to TRBD1 (6 bases). The CDR3 DNA reads as TGTGCCACCAGCAGATCAACAGGGCCCAGGGGCACTGAAGCTTTCTTT. Protein product: CATSRSTGPRGTEAFF.